These 26 T cell receptor beta chains were sequenced from one sample in a study of tissue T cells after allogeneic stem cell transplantation. Clones were read by immunoSEQ multiplex PCR, and TCRdb kept only the in-frame ones, dropping some. Here the sample spans over a thousand clones, about 86% being singletons. The sample was spleen tissue, taken at autopsy. The receptors shown here come from a female patient aged 18 to 50 with steroid-refractory graft-versus-host disease after an allogeneic stem cell transplant. Some of the T cells might come from the graft donor.

This chain links TRBV7-9 with TRBJ1-1, with D possibly matching TRBD1 (6 bases). Trimming removed 5 bases at V and 0 bases at J, with 10 bases between. The CDR3 runs 14 residues. Germline V gives CDR1 SEHNR, CDR2 FQNEAQ (reference sequence). CDR3 in DNA: TGTGCCAGCAGCCGGACAGACATGAACACTGAAGCTTTCTTT. This sequence encodes CASSRTDMNTEAFF.

The rearrangement links TRBV5-6 to TRBJ2-2, with 8 bases matching TRBD1. The CDR3 is 15 residues long. Germline V CDR1 and CDR2: SGHDT, YYEEEE. V was pared by 4 bases and J by 6 bases, with 8 bases of the junction left unmatched. The CDR3 sequence: CASSLQGAGPGELFF. DNA of the CDR3: TGTGCCAGCAGCCTCCAGGGGGCAGGCCCCGGGGAGCTGTTTTTT.

J is TRBJ2-5 and V is TRBV6-6; D is unclear. The CDR3 has 15 amino acids. Germline V gene data show CDR1 as MNHNY and CDR2 as SVGAGI (reference sequence). V lost 5 bases and J lost 1, with 14 bases in between. Here the CDR3 reads CASSPSLWGQETQYF. Written as DNA, the CDR3 is TGTGCCAGCAGTCCCTCTTTGTGGGGCCAAGAGACCCAGTACTTC.

The V call is TRBV6-5, the J call TRBJ1-6; 7 nucleotides align to TRBD1. Per germline, CDR1 MNHEY and CDR2 SVGAGI. V was pared by 6 bases and J by 4 bases, with 3 bases of the junction left unmatched. The CDR3 spans 14 residues. CDR3: CASRRGQYNSPLHF. The CDR3 DNA follows: TGTGCCAGCAGGAGGGGACAGTATAATTCACCCCTCCACTTT.

The chain employs TRBV2 and TRBJ1-4; possible D gene TRBD1, 5 bases. This CDR3 is built from 16 residues. Looked up from germline, CDR1 is SNHLY and CDR2 is FYNNEI. Trimming took 11 bases from V and 7 from J, leaving 26 bases between them. The CDR3 protein is CAGKPGPSNLGEKLFF. The CDR3 DNA reads TGTGCCGGGAAGCCGGGACCCTCTAACCTTGGTGAAAAACTGTTTTTT.

This clone appeared a few times. The V call is TRBV7-2, the J call TRBJ2-7; no firm D call. This CDR3 comprises 14 residues. V shed 2 bases and J shed 4 bases, with 12 bases lying between them. Germline lookup yields CDR1 SGHTA and CDR2 FQGNSA. The CDR3 loop reads CASSLFKGKYEQYF. The CDR3 nucleotides are TGTGCCAGCAGCTTATTCAAGGGAAAGTACGAGCAGTACTTC.

The chain combines TRBV12-3 or TRBV12-4 with TRBJ2-3; 8 positions agree with TRBD2. The CDR3 contains 12 residues. Trimming took 6 bases from V and 11 from J; bases not matched to a gene: 7. The CDR3 bases are TGTGCCAGCAGGTTCGCGGGGGGAAAGCAGTATTTT. It translates to CASRFAGGKQYF.

The genes are TRBV18 and TRBJ2-4; 7 bases are shared with TRBD1. Germline V CDR1 and CDR2: KGHSH, LQKENI. The CDR3 has 16 residues. V was pared by 1 base and J by 1 base, with 4 bases of the junction left unmatched. The CDR3 protein is CASSPQKGAAKNIQYF. In nucleotides, the CDR3 is TGTGCCAGCTCACCACAAAAGGGGGCGGCCAAAAACATTCAGTACTTC.

The chain joins TRBV6-5 to TRBJ2-7; 9 bases fit TRBD2. Trimming at V came to 5 bases and at J to 2 bases, leaving 7 bases not matched to a gene. Germline CDR1 is MNHEY and CDR2 is SVGAGI. The CDR3 loop spans 15 amino acids. The DNA of the CDR3 is TGTGCCAGCAGTCCCCTTAGACTAGCGGCCTACGAGCAGTACTTC. Translation: CASSPLRLAAYEQYF.

This rearrangement joins TRBV6-5 to TRBJ2-3, with 7 bases matching TRBD1. The CDR3 runs 16 residues. Trimming at V came to 0 bases and at J to 1 base, leaving 4 bases not matched to a gene. Germline V CDR1 and CDR2: MNHEY, SVGAGI. The CDR3 DNA sequence: TGTGCCAGCAGTTACTCGATCGGACAGGGCACAGATACGCAGTATTTT. The encoded protein is CASSYSIGQGTDTQYF.

The chain recombines TRBV12-3 or TRBV12-4 with TRBJ1-2, with D perhaps matching TRBD1 (5 bases). The CDR3 is made up of 11 amino acids. V gave up 4 bases and J gave up 13 bases, with 13 bases separating them. The chain's CDR3 is CASSWRGICTF. CDR3 in DNA: TGTGCCAGCAGTTGGCGGGGGATCTGCACCTTC.

This clone was seen a handful of times. The chain is built from TRBV5-1 and TRBJ2-5; 9 nucleotides line up with TRBD1. The V segment lost 6 bases and the J segment 4 bases; nucleotides outside the gene matches: 10. The CDR3 extends over 15 amino acids. Germline CDR1 and CDR2: SGHRS and YFSETQ. CDR3 in DNA: TGCGCCAGCATCTTCCCGGGACAGGGTTCAGAGACCCAGTACTTC. The encoded protein is CASIFPGQGSETQYF.

V and J are TRBV6-6 and TRBJ2-3; D is perhaps TRBD2 (6 bases). CDR1 MNHNY and CDR2 SVGAGI come from the germline V gene (reference sequence). The V end lost 6 bases, the J end lost 1 base, and 8 bases lay between the germline ends. The CDR3 has 13 amino acids. DNA for the CDR3: TGTGCCAGCAGCCGCGGGGGCACAGATACGCAGTATTTT. Translating it yields CASSRGGTDTQYF.

The J gene is TRBJ2-5, the V gene TRBV4-2; maybe TRBD2 (6 bases). Germline V gene lookup returns CDR1 LGHNA and CDR2 YNFKEQ. The CDR3 runs to 13 residues. V was cut by 6 bases and J by 5 bases, with 13 bases left in between. The CDR3 DNA follows: TGTGCCAGCAGACCCCCGGGGAGGGAGACCCAGTACTTC. This sequence encodes CASRPPGRETQYF.

The chain couples TRBV5-5 to TRBJ1-2, with 7 bases identical to TRBD1. Germline assignment: CDR1 SGHKS and CDR2 YYEKEE (reference sequence). Trimming removed 3 bases from V and 2 bases from J; junction bases left unmatched: 7. The CDR3 runs 15 residues. In DNA, the CDR3 is TGTGCCAGCAGCTCGGCCGGGACAGACAACTATGGCTACACCTTC. Amino acids: CASSSAGTDNYGYTF.

V gene TRBV7-8 combines with J gene TRBJ2-4; D remains unclear. The germline CDR1 and CDR2 sequences are SGHVS and FQNEAQ. The CDR3 is made up of 15 amino acids. Trimming cost V 1 base and J 6 bases, with 13 bases left between them. CDR3 sequence (DNA): TGTGCCAGCAGCTTAGTCTGGGGAACGAGAAACATTCAGTACTTC. Its translation: CASSLVWGTRNIQYF.

The chain couples TRBV28 to TRBJ1-5; D gene uncertain. V lost 2 bases, J lost 2 bases, and 10 bases lay in between. The CDR3 is made up of 15 amino acids. Per the germline V gene, CDR1 is MDHEN and CDR2 is SYDVKM. CDR3 coding DNA: TGTGCCAGCAGTTTACGAGGGTTAGGCAATCAGCCCCAGCATTTT. Protein: CASSLRGLGNQPQHF.

The rearrangement uses TRBV5-6 and TRBJ2-7; no definite D call. From germline, CDR1 is SGHDT and CDR2 YYEEEE. The CDR3 consists of 18 residues. Trimming removed 0 bases at V and 3 bases at J, with 22 bases between. CDR3 nucleotides: TGTGCCAGCAGCTTGGAAGGGTTGGGCCTTATCCCGTTCTACGAGCAGTACTTC. This translates into CASSLEGLGLIPFYEQYF. The variable domain in full, with the rest retrieved from reference TRBV5-6 and TRBJ2-7, is DAGVTQSPTHLIKTRGQQVTLRCSPKSGHDTVSWYQQALGQGPQFIFQYYEEEERQRGNFPDRFSGHQFPNYSSELNVNALLLGDSALYLCASSLEGLGLIPFYEQYFGPGTRLTVT.

The V gene is TRBV19, the J gene TRBJ2-1; 8 bases align to TRBD2. This CDR3 is built from 15 residues. Trimming removed 7 bases from V and 5 bases from J; junction bases left unmatched: 10. Germline V lookup: CDR1 LNHDA, CDR2 SQIVND (reference sequence). The CDR3 protein is CASTKGTSGHNEQFF. In DNA form, the CDR3 reads TGTGCCAGTACAAAGGGTACTAGCGGACACAATGAGCAGTTCTTC.

The gene calls are TRBV6-5 and TRBJ1-5; TRBD1 matches at 9 bases. Germline trimming cut 6 bases from V and 9 bases from J; bases unmatched to any gene: 12. The CDR3 runs 15 residues. CDR1 and CDR2 from the germline V gene are MNHEY and SVGAGI. The CDR3 nucleotides read TGTGCCAGCAGGGGAGGACAGGGGCTCGCACGGCCCCAGCATTTT. Amino acid sequence: CASRGGQGLARPQHF.

The chain employs TRBV6-5 and TRBJ2-1; 7 positions match TRBD2. Germline V lookup: CDR1 MNHEY, CDR2 SVGAGI. V shed 7 bases, J shed 7 bases, and the junction held 13 bases outside the gene matches. This CDR3 is 15 amino acids long. Here the CDR3 reads CASNVWDYPSNEQFF. The CDR3 bases are TGTGCCAGCAATGTGTGGGACTACCCTTCTAATGAGCAGTTCTTC.

This clone was seen only a few times. This sequence joins TRBV24-1 and TRBJ2-2; D is possibly TRBD1 (6 bases). This CDR3 spans 15 amino acids. Germline V gene lookup returns CDR1 KGHDR and CDR2 SFDVKD. Trimming removed 7 bases at V and 5 bases at J, with 16 bases between. This CDR3 reads CATRSGQGGTGELFF. The CDR3, as DNA: TGTGCCACCAGAAGTGGACAAGGGGGAACCGGGGAGCTGTTTTTT.

V is TRBV6-5 and J is TRBJ2-2; 8 bases are a match to TRBD1. From germline, CDR1 is MNHEY and CDR2 SVGAGI. V shed 2 bases and J 6 bases; nucleotides not matched to a gene: 8. The CDR3 is 16 amino acids. The CDR3 sequence is CASSYLRGQEAGELFF. The CDR3 coding sequence is TGTGCCAGCAGTTACCTCCGGGGACAGGAGGCCGGGGAGCTGTTTTTT.

This clone was picked up a small number of times. The rearrangement joins TRBV12-3 or TRBV12-4 to TRBJ2-7; possible D gene TRBD2, 7 bases. The germline V and J ends were trimmed by 6 bases and 3 bases, with 12 bases remaining between them. CDR3 length equals 13 residues. CDR3 DNA sequence: TGTGCCAGCAGCCCTAGGGGGGGCTACGAGCAGTACTTC. It yields the protein CASSPRGGYEQYF.

The chain recombines TRBV7-8 with TRBJ2-7; D not resolved. This CDR3 spans 15 amino acids. The germline gives CDR1 SGHVS, CDR2 FQNEAQ. Trimming pared 1 base from V and 2 bases from J, leaving 12 bases between. For the CDR3, the DNA is TGTGCCAGCAGCTTAGGCAGGTGGGCCCCCTACGAGCAGTACTTC. This translates into CASSLGRWAPYEQYF.

The rearrangement links TRBV2 to TRBJ2-7, with a tentative D call TRBD1 (5 bases). Trimming pared 6 bases from V and 5 bases from J, leaving 14 bases between. Germline values: CDR1 SNHLY, CDR2 FYNNEI. The CDR3 covers 13 residues. CDR3 loop: CASSPGRADEQYF. Here the CDR3 DNA reads TGTGCCAGCAGCCCTGGCAGGGCAGACGAGCAGTACTTC.